Listed below are T cell receptor beta chains from one sample, sequenced in a study of T-cell reconstitution after alpha-beta-depleted transplantation in children. MiXCR, run by TCRdb on the PCR reads, gives a single entry per CDR3 protein. The repertoire holds about 200,000 distinct CDR3 sequences, approximately 6.8% seen once, with 4.5% to 5.5% in the top ten. The sequences come from PBMCs, collected before TCRalphabeta/CD19-depleted stem cell transplant. The receptors stem from a girl less than two years old with combined immunodeficiency, due to receive a stem cell transplant. The CDR3 runs from the conserved cysteine through the conserved F or W.

J gene	V gene	CDR3 protein
TRBJ2-5	TRBV4-1	CASSQTVGTGPPQETQYF
TRBJ2-3	TRBV20-1	CSASPSGDTQYF
TRBJ2-7	TRBV7-2	CASSLIRYEQYF
TRBJ2-5	TRBV4-3	CASSQDLLAGGFHGETQYF
TRBJ1-2	TRBV12-3/TRBV12-4	CASSPQTPGPWGYTF
TRBJ2-7	TRBV5-5	CASSLDRGDYEQYF
TRBJ2-5	TRBV27	CASSFLTQDRRETQYF
TRBJ1-2	TRBV12-3/TRBV12-4	CASRPTGYYGYTF
TRBJ2-1	TRBV5-4	CASNKIAGGGNEQFF
TRBJ2-1	TRBV7-7	CASSVDSFNEQFF
TRBJ1-1	TRBV20-1	CSAQGQLMNTEAFF
TRBJ2-1	TRBV14	CASSQAPGQTYNEQFF
TRBJ2-3	TRBV2	CASSGDRGSTDTQYF
TRBJ2-7	TRBV6-2/TRBV6-3	CASGALRHLSYEQYF
TRBJ2-1	TRBV7-8	CASTRRRLTGGSVNEQFF
TRBJ2-1	TRBV5-1	CAKRWAGPAYNEQFF
TRBJ1-3	TRBV4-2	CASSQPTGGLVGNTIYF
TRBJ2-6	TRBV4-3	CASSPRLDSGGANVLTF
TRBJ2-1	TRBV5-5	CASSLTLRGAQIF
TRBJ2-7	TRBV18	CASSPPRLGGTVLLNVYEQYF
TRBJ2-1	TRBV10-3	CAIGTSLENNEQFF
TRBJ2-7	TRBV12-3/TRBV12-4	CASSLIIYEQYF
TRBJ1-4	TRBV5-1	CASSLNRGEKLFF
TRBJ2-1	TRBV12-5	CASGPGGGASDEQFF
TRBJ2-1	TRBV7-9	CASSPPGQAPYNEQFF
TRBJ1-2	TRBV29-1	CSVEDWRTGGDYGYTF
TRBJ2-7	TRBV4-1	CASTWDRISSYEQYF
TRBJ1-5	TRBV7-9	CASSATQGNQPQHF
TRBJ2-1	TRBV20-1	CSARVGRGGNIVNEQFF
TRBJ2-2	TRBV7-9	CASSFSQTGELFF
TRBJ2-1	TRBV4-2	CASSQESLAGGGDEQFF